This T cell receptor beta chain comes out of a study of technical replicates of blood from a few donors. CDR1 and CDR2 (germline): LNHDA, SQIVND (reference sequence). Between the trimmed V and J ends, which lost 9 bases and 9 bases, there was a span of 21 bases. This CDR3 comprises 15 residues. The table came from immunoSEQ multiplex PCR; TCRdb's copy has only in-frame clones and leaves some out. Among roughly 80,000 clones listed, approximately 94% were seen once. The TCR comes from a human donor in good health. The rearrangement joins TRBV19 to TRBJ2-6; perhaps TRBD2 as D (6 bases). Sample: T cells isolated from PBMCs. As DNA, the CDR3 is TGTGCCAGCGCGACCGGGACTCTTGTGGGCAACGTCCTGACTTTC. It is translated as CASATGTLVGNVLTF. The whole variable domain, filled in from reference TRBV19 and TRBJ2-6, reads DGGITQSPKYLFRKEGQNVTLSCEQNLNHDAMYWYRQDPGQGLRLIYYSQIVNDFQKGDIAEGYSVSREKKESFPLTVTSAQKNPTAFYLCASATGTLVGNVLTFGAGSRLTVL.